The clone carrying this T cell receptor (beta chain) was counted ten times or more. The data originate from a study of identical twins. The CDR3 is 15 residues long. The germline V gene encodes CDR1 MRHNA and CDR2 SNTAGT. Trimming removed 0 bases from V and 2 bases from J, with 9 bases in between. TCRdb re-analysed the 5' RACE reads in MiXCR, keeping a single row per CDR3 protein. This table holds roughly 720,000 distinct CDR3 sequences, roughly 18% found once. The data were also submitted as part of a second study, on T cells expressing NK-cell markers.

This clonotype was sampled from a woman aged 18-29 years in good health. The chain has TRBV6-4 and TRBJ2-3, with a weak D call TRBD1 (5 bases). The specimen was PBMCs. The CDR3 spells CASSDSKGHTDTQYF. The DNA of the CDR3 is TGTGCCAGCAGTGACTCGAAGGGGCACACAGATACGCAGTATTTT.